This TCR beta chain was captured in a study of blood T cell repertoires in COVID-19. Across the whole study: Samples taken during acute and convalescent COVID-19 were collected in the United States, Italy and Spain. Nucleic acid was either cDNA or gDNA, and it came from T cells, B-cell-depleted T cells, or PBMCs.

V lost 3 bases to trimming and J lost 9 bases; unmatched junction nucleotides: 10. Germline V CDR1 and CDR2: MDHEN, SYDVKM. The length of the CDR3 is 14 residues. TCRdb's copy holds only in-frame clones and misses some; the assay was immunoSEQ multiplex PCR. This table holds 200,000 to 250,000 clones, more than 65% found once. This chain uses TRBV28 with TRBJ1-2, with 7 bases aligning to TRBD1. The TCR sequence derives from a woman aged 40-49 years who had recovered from COVID-19. Sequenced input: peripheral blood. DNA of the CDR3: TGTGCCAGCAGTTTTCGGGACAGCCTCGGGAGCTACACCTTC. Translating it yields CASSFRDSLGSYTF.